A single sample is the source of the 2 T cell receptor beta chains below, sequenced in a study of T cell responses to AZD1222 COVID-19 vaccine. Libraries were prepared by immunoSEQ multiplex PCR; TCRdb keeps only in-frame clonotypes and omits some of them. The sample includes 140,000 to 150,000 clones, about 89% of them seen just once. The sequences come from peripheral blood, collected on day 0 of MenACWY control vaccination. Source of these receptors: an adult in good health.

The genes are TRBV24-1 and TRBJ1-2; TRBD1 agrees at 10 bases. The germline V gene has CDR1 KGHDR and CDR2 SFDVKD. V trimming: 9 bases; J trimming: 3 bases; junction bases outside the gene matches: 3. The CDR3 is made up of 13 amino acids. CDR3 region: CATDRGRDYGYTF. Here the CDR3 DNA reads TGTGCCACCGACAGGGGGCGGGACTATGGCTACACCTTC.

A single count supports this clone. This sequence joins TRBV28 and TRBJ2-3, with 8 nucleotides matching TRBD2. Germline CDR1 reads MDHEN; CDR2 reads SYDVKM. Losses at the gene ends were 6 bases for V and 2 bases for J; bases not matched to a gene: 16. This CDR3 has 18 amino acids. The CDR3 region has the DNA TGTGCCAGCAGCAACCCCCCTGGAGCGGGAGTACACACAGATACGCAGTATTTT. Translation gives CASSNPPGAGVHTDTQYF.